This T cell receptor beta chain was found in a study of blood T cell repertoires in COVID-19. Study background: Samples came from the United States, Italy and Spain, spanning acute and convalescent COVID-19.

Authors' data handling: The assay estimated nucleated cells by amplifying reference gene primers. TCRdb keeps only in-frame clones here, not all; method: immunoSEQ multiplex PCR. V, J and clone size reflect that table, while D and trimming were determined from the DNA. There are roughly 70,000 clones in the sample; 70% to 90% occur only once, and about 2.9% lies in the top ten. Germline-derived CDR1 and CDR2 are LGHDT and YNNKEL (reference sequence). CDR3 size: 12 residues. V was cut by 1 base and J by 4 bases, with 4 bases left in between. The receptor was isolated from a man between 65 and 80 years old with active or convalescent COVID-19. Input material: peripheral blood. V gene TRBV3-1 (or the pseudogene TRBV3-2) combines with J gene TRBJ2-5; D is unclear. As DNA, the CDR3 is TGTGCCAGCAGCCAAGCCGGAGAGACCCAGTACTTC. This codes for CASSQAGETQYF.